This T cell receptor beta chain stems from a study of response to subunit inactivated influenza vaccine. This clonotype has only a few counts. Its target is unknown. Via MiXCR, TCRdb re-called the RT-PCR reads, giving one row per CDR3 protein. The profile shows approximately 520,000 distinct CDR3 sequences, more than 15% of them singletons. Germline V gene sequence: CDR1 MRHNA, CDR2 SNTAGT. The CDR3 extends over 12 amino acids. V shed 4 bases and J shed 6 bases, with 7 bases lying between them. Study observations and caveats: There was a suggestion from the authors that each seasonal influenza vaccination recruits few new T cells.

This TCR came from a man aged 50 to 75 who received an inactivated influenza vaccine. The specimen comprised CD4+ T cells sorted from PBMCs, sampled around 25 months after vaccination. The chain recombines TRBV6-4 with TRBJ2-1; no clear D gene. The DNA of the CDR3 is TGTGCCAGCAGTGCAGGCGCCAATGAGCAGTTCTTC. This gives the protein CASSAGANEQFF.